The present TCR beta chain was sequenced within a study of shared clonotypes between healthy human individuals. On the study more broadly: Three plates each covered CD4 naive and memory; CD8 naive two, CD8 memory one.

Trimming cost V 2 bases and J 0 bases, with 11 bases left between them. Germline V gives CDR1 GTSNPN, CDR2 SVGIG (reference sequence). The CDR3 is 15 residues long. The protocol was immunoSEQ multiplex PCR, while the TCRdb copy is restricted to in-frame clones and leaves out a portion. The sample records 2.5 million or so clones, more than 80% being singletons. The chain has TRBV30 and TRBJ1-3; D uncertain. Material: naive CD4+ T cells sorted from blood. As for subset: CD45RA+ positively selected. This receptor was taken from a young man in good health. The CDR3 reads CAWSRQGVSGNTIYF. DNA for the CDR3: TGTGCCTGGAGTCGACAAGGCGTCTCTGGAAACACCATATATTTT.